This T cell receptor beta chain is drawn from a study of blood T cell repertoires in COVID-19. Produced via immunoSEQ multiplex PCR; TCRdb's table is partial and in-frame only. The repertoire holds some 150,000 clones, with roughly 90% as singletons. The TCR was taken from a man aged 45 to 65 who had recovered from COVID-19. Sample: PBMCs or T cells enriched from blood (not recorded which).

In DNA form, the CDR3 reads TGTGCCAGCAGTTATCGCGGGGCTGCTAATGAAAAACTGTTTTTT. This codes for CASSYRGAANEKLFF. The gene calls are TRBV6-6 and TRBJ1-4; TRBD1 is a possible D gene (5 bases). Germline CDR1 reads MNHNY; CDR2 reads SVGAGI (reference sequence). The CDR3 runs to 15 residues. Trimming stripped 3 bases from V and 3 bases from J, with 11 bases between.